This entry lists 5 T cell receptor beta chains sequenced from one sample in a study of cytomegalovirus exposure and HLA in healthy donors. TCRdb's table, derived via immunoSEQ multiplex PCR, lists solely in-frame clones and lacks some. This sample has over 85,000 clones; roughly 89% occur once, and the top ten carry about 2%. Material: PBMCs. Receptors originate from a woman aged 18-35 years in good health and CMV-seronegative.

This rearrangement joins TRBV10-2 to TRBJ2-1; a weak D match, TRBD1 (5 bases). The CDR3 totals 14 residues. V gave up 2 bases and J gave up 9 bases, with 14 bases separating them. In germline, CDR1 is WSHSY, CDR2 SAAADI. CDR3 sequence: CASSEGAGPGEQFF. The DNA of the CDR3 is TGCGCCAGCAGTGAGGGGGCAGGGCCGGGTGAGCAGTTCTTC.

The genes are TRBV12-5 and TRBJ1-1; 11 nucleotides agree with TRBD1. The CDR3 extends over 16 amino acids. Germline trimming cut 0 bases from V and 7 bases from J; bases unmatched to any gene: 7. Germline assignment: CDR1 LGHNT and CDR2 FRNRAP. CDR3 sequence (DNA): TGTGCTAGTGGTTTGGTACTCGGCGGGACAGGGGGTGAAGCTTTCTTT. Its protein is CASGLVLGGTGGEAFF.

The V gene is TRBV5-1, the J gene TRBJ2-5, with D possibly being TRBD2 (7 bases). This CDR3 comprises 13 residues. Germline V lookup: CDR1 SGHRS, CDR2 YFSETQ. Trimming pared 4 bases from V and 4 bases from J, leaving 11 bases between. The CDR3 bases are TGCGCCAGCAGCCCGGGGGGCGGAGAGACCCAGTACTTC. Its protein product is CASSPGGGETQYF.

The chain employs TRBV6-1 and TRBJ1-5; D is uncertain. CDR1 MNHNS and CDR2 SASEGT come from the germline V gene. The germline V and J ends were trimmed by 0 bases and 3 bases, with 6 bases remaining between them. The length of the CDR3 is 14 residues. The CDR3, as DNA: TGTGCCAGCAGTGAAGCGGAGGACAATCAGCCCCAGCATTTT. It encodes CASSEAEDNQPQHF.

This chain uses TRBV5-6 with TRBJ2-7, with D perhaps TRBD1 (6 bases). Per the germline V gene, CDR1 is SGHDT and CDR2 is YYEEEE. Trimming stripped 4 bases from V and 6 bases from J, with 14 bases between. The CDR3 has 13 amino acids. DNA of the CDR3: TGTGCCAGCAGCATAAGACAGGCTGGCGAGCAGTACTTC. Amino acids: CASSIRQAGEQYF. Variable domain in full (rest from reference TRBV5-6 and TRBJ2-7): DAGVTQSPTHLIKTRGQQVTLRCSPKSGHDTVSWYQQALGQGPQFIFQYYEEEERQRGNFPDRFSGHQFPNYSSELNVNALLLGDSALYLCASSIRQAGEQYFGPGTRLTVT.